This T cell receptor beta chain is drawn from a study of vaccination and CD4 T cells after COVID-19. Study overall: The study enrolled six male and four female convalescents, two of whom were Hispanic. The post-COVID sampling time was a median about 100 days after diagnosis, ranging from 35 to 161. Control cultures were given a CEFX pool, an HIV-1 Nef pool, or no peptide.

This clonotype was counted between two and nine times. What it binds is not known. Sequenced with the Oncomine TCR Beta short-read assay was DNA taken from cultured CD4+ T cells. TCRdb independently ran MiXCR on the PCR reads; one entry per CDR3 protein. The data show roughly 14,000 distinct CDR3 sequences, less than 70% seen once. Treatment noted: approximately 11-day PBMC culture with coronavirus spike peptide pools or control peptides (ViraFEST assay). First, ViraFEST expanded antigen-specific T cells with peptide pools, and next it sequenced the TCRs. This clonotype was sampled from a human donor who had recovered from COVID-19. The sample comprised CD4+ T cells from blood, cultured in vitro.

In DNA, the CDR3 is TGCAGTGCTGTGGGGCGAGCCCAAGAGACCCAGTACTTC. Protein product: CSAVGRAQETQYF. The gene calls are TRBV20-1 and TRBJ2-5; D may be TRBD1 (5 bases). V gave up 5 bases and J gave up 1 base, with 11 bases separating them. Looked up from germline, CDR1 is DFQATT and CDR2 is SNEGSKA (reference sequence). The CDR3 length is 13 residues.